This TCR beta chain was identified in a study of early T cells in non-severe SARS-CoV-2 infection. Study as a whole: Bulk RNA from unsorted whole blood was sequenced; chains were unpaired.

In the library, individual cDNA molecules carried attached unique molecular identifiers. One entry per CDR3 protein results from TCRdb running MiXCR on the 5' RACE reads. The repertoire consists of 35,000 to 55,000 distinct CDR3 sequences, with 11% occurring once and the leading ten covering 21%. This clonotype was seen a handful of times. The target antigen is unknown. Trimming pared 0 bases from V and 2 bases from J, leaving 11 bases between. The CDR3 is made up of 15 amino acids. Per the germline V gene, CDR1 is SGHTA and CDR2 is FQGNSA. General study results and limits: VDJdb matching skewed toward anti-spike CD8 responses, missing private and CD4 specificities.

The V call is TRBV7-2, the J call TRBJ2-7, with D maybe TRBD2 (6 bases). This receptor was identified in an adult who was a healthcare worker with PCR-confirmed SARS-CoV-2 infection or an uninfected control (not recorded which). Material: whole blood. CDR3 region: CASSLAPGEPYEQYF. In DNA, the CDR3 is TGTGCCAGCAGCTTAGCGCCGGGGGAGCCCTACGAGCAGTACTTC.